The present entry profiles one T cell receptor beta chain with its context. The antigen it recognizes is unknown. Base qualities are missing; no much larger clone stands one base away. This specimen belongs to a study of blood T cell repertoires in COVID-19 (TCRdb year 2020). At the level of the whole study: Collaborator samples came from the United States, Italy and Spain and covered acute and convalescent phases of COVID-19. The material from the prospective study consisted of cDNA or gDNA derived from T cells, B-cell-depleted T cells, or PBMCs. The dataset comprised deeply sampled blood TCRbeta repertoires from subjects exposed to, actively infected with, or recovered from COVID-19. The repertoires were released in a freely available public database intended as a resource for research on the immune response to SARS-CoV-2. Samples came from the ongoing ImmuneRACE study (first 160 participants) plus 1,254 subjects from 6 global collaborators. The sample metadata nearly always contained a de-identified subject ID, COVID-19 status, age in years and sex. Where HLA class I and class II types were available, the types were taken from metadata supplied by the sample provider, not from assay-based typing.

General findings and caveats noted by the study authors: How much clinical and demographic metadata was included differed by source and by participant, and the metadata was provided uncurated.

The CDR3 runs 17 amino acids, cysteine and phenylalanine included. The kept DNA is CDR3 alone, 51 bases in frame from the first base. The junction carries 15 bases between V and J, which are trimmed by 0 bases and 3 bases respectively. Based on the germline V gene, the CDR1 and CDR2 sequences are MGHRA and YSYEKL. Participants in the prospective study were aged roughly 18 to 100 years, lived in 24 United States geographic areas, and enrolled through a virtual design. In the prospective study, cohorts were assigned on the basis of participant-reported clinical history obtained from a screening survey and a study questionnaire. For ImmuneRACE Cohort 3, a participant was defined as recovered based on two consecutive negative NP/OP PCR tests, clearance by a healthcare professional, or resolution of symptoms. In the prospective study, mobile phlebotomists collected whole blood, serum and a nasopharyngeal or oropharyngeal swab from each participant. Prospective study participants could optionally give additional blood draws and questionnaires over an approximately 2-month period. Before DNA extraction, blood samples from the prospective study were shipped at room temperature or frozen.

TCRbeta CDR3 regions were amplified from genomic DNA using the immunoSEQ Assay, a bias-controlled multiplex PCR. The paper's processing steps were these. The number of nucleated cells in each sample was estimated from the amplification of reference gene primers within the assay. Sequence reads were collapsed and filtered to measure the absolute abundance of every unique TCRbeta CDR3 rearrangement. Productive Simpson clonality was computed per sample as the square root of Simpson's diversity index over productive rearrangements. The immuneACCESS repertoire file appears here via TCRdb, limited to in-frame rearrangements. These files lack a portion of the clones; in checked studies, under half of the deficit traces to unresolved V genes, and the cause of the others is not known. For V, J and clone size, that table is used; D and trimming come from the DNA. The table for this sample lists about 300,000 clones; 85% of them were counted only once. 2.5% of the sample comes from the top ten.

Sequencing was done on a sample of PBMCs or T cells enriched from blood (not recorded which). This sequence originates from a woman in her forties or fifties who had recovered from COVID-19. The chain employs TRBV4-1 and TRBJ2-1; perhaps TRBD2 is the D gene, with 5 bases matching. DNA sequence: TGCGCCAGCAGCCAAGATGGGCTAGCAGACATCTACAATGAGCAGTTCTTC. Translated, it gives CASSQDGLADIYNEQFF.